This TCR beta chain came from a study of blood T cell repertoires in COVID-19. Overall study context: COVID-19 samples collected from the United States, Italy and Spain covered acute and convalescent phases. T cells, B-cell-depleted T cells, or PBMCs supplied cDNA or gDNA.

CDR3 length: 16 amino acids. Unmatched junction bases numbered 6, after V lost 1 base and J lost 5 bases. Germline CDR1 is LGHDT and CDR2 is YNNKEL (reference sequence). Original methodology: The assay estimated nucleated cells by amplifying reference gene primers. Assay used: immunoSEQ multiplex PCR; TCRdb lists only in-frame clones, some missing. V, J and clone size reflect that table, while D and trimming were determined from the DNA. The data hold under 150,000 clones, with around 88% observed a single time. The chain couples TRBV3-1 (or the pseudogene TRBV3-2) to TRBJ2-3; TRBD2 matches at 10 bases. The source is a man aged 80 or over with active or convalescent COVID-19. Material for sequencing was peripheral blood. CDR3 nucleotide sequence: TGTGCCAGCAGCCAAGTCCTAGCGGGGGTACGAGATACGCAGTATTTT. Protein product: CASSQVLAGVRDTQYF.